A selection of T cell receptor beta chains follows, all from one sample in a study of identical twins. One entry per CDR3 protein results from TCRdb running MiXCR on the 5' RACE reads. The repertoire has more than 650,000 distinct CDR3 sequences, around 6% of them found once; the top ten carry around 1.7%. Sequenced: naive T cells sorted from blood. The receptors derive from a man younger than 35 in good health. Both conserved end residues are part of each CDR3. Fields, in order: V gene, D gene, clone size, J gene, CDR3 protein, CDR3 DNA. D genes are given only for firm matches. Where a row states a size, it is once, few, many or the class of an expanded clone; other rows omit it.

TRBV7-2	TRBD2	many	TRBJ2-3	CASSLTAGRGDTQYF	TGTGCCAGCAGCTTAACAGCGGGACGGGGAGATACGCAGTATTTT
TRBV11-2	.	.	TRBJ1-6	CASSLVPGPAPLHF	TGTGCCAGCAGCTTAGTCCCAGGGCCGGCACCCCTCCACTTT
TRBV7-9	.	.	TRBJ1-4	CASSSDRLANEKLFF	TGTGCCAGCAGCTCCGACAGGTTGGCTAATGAAAAACTGTTTTTT
TRBV4-3	TRBD2	.	TRBJ2-1	CASSQAGRINEQFF	TGCGCCAGCAGCCAAGCCGGGAGGATCAATGAGCAGTTCTTC
TRBV6-1	.	few	TRBJ1-1	CASSLTHGPVREAFF	TGTGCCAGCAGCCTAACCCACGGACCAGTCCGTGAAGCTTTCTTT
TRBV24-1	.	many	TRBJ1-3	CATSDPPGNTIYF	TGTGCCACCAGTGACCCGCCGGGAAACACCATATATTTT
TRBV10-2	.	many	TRBJ2-4	CASRDKNIQYF	TGCGCCAGCAGGGACAAAAACATTCAGTACTTC
TRBV29-1	.	many	TRBJ2-1	CSVPRTESSYNEQFF	TGCAGCGTCCCCCGGACGGAGAGCTCCTACAATGAGCAGTTCTTC
TRBV15	TRBD1	many	TRBJ1-1	CATSREGQGAFF	TGTGCCACCAGCAGGGAGGGACAGGGGGCTTTCTTT
TRBV7-8	.	.	TRBJ2-7	CASSFPTGYEQYF	TGTGCCAGCAGCTTCCCCACCGGCTACGAGCAGTACTTC
TRBV5-1	TRBD2	.	TRBJ2-1	CASSPTPSGRGGEQFF	TGCGCCAGCAGCCCTACCCCTAGCGGGAGAGGTGGTGAGCAGTTCTTC
TRBV4-3	.	few	TRBJ2-7	CASSQVAQNPYEQYF	TGCGCCAGCAGCCAAGTAGCGCAAAACCCCTACGAGCAGTACTTC
TRBV29-1	TRBD1	many	TRBJ2-3	CSGGQGNMDTQYF	TGCAGCGGGGGACAGGGGAACATGGATACGCAGTATTTT
TRBV7-2	.	many	TRBJ2-2	CASSFDRANTGELFF	TGTGCCAGCAGCTTTGACAGAGCCAACACCGGGGAGCTGTTTTTT
TRBV20-1	TRBD2	many	TRBJ2-1	CSARGVGRANEQFF	TGCAGTGCTAGAGGGGTTGGGAGGGCAAATGAGCAGTTCTTC
TRBV7-6	TRBD2	few	TRBJ2-1	CASSLELAGYEQFF	TGTGCCAGCAGCTTAGAGCTAGCGGGATATGAGCAGTTCTTC
TRBV7-2	TRBD2	few	TRBJ2-1	CASDRSGRFGNEQFF	TGTGCCAGCGATAGGAGCGGGAGGTTTGGGAATGAGCAGTTCTTC
TRBV9	.	few	TRBJ2-2	CASSGGATGELFF	TGTGCCAGCAGCGGGGGGGCCACCGGGGAGCTGTTTTTT
TRBV10-3	.	many	TRBJ2-1	CAISVTYNEQFF	TGTGCCATCAGTGTCACATACAATGAGCAGTTCTTC
TRBV27	TRBD2	.	TRBJ2-5	CASSLRLAGMETQYF	TGTGCCAGCAGTTTAAGGCTAGCGGGAATGGAGACCCAGTACTTC
TRBV15	.	.	TRBJ2-7	CATSSSHQYEQYF	TGTGCCACCAGCAGCAGTCATCAATACGAGCAGTACTTC
TRBV6-2/TRBV6-3	TRBD2	few	TRBJ2-1	CASSYSIGSSGRDEQFF	TGTGCCAGCAGTTACTCGATAGGGTCTAGCGGGAGGGATGAGCAGTTCTTC
TRBV20-1	.	.	TRBJ1-5	CSANGGNSNQPQHF	TGCAGTGCCAACGGGGGCAATAGCAATCAGCCCCAGCATTTT